The 9 T cell receptor beta chains listed next were all sequenced from one sample in a study of blood T cell repertoires in COVID-19 (dated by TCRdb to 2020 to 2022). The library came from the immunoSEQ multiplex PCR assay. TCRdb took this table from immuneACCESS and kept in-frame rearrangements with V and J called. Such tables lack part of the clones; where checked against another copy, unresolved V genes explain under half of the gap, and the rest is unexplained. A total of 260,000 or so clones appear in this sample, more than 70% of them only once. Of the sample, around 1.3% falls within the top ten clones. The specimen sequenced was PBMCs or T cells enriched from blood (not recorded which). The receptors stem from a woman aged 40 to 49 with acute COVID-19.

The J gene is TRBJ1-6, the V gene TRBV4-2, with D perhaps TRBD1 (6 bases). The CDR3 is 15 amino acids. Germline V gene data show CDR1 as LGHNA and CDR2 as YNFKEQ. Deletions cut 3 bases from V and 7 bases from J, with 13 bases between. CDR3 sequence: CASSQMTGPNSPLHF. The CDR3 nucleotides read TGTGCCAGCAGCCAGATGACAGGACCAAATTCACCCCTCCACTTT.

The rearrangement links TRBV10-1 to TRBJ2-1, with TRBD1 matching 8 bases. V was pared by 7 bases and J by 4 bases, with 9 bases of the junction left unmatched. CDR1 and CDR2 from the germline V gene are WNHNN and SYGVQD (reference sequence). This CDR3 comprises 15 residues. CDR3 nucleotide sequence: TGCGCCAGCAACCCTGGGACAGGCGGGTACAATGAGCAGTTCTTC. Its translation: CASNPGTGGYNEQFF.

This chain links TRBV5-1 with TRBJ2-7, with 7 bases lining up with TRBD1. CDR1 is SGHRS and CDR2 is YFSETQ in the germline V gene. Losses at the gene ends were 0 bases for V and 7 bases for J; bases not matched to a gene: 7. CDR3 length: 14 residues. The CDR3 region has the DNA TGCGCCAGCAGCTTGGGACAGGGATCGGGAGAGCAGTACGTC. It is translated as CASSLGQGSGEQYV.

The chain has TRBV7-2 and TRBJ2-1; 8 bases match TRBD1. The CDR3 runs to 14 residues. Germline CDR1 reads SGHTA; CDR2 reads FQGNSA. V lost 4 bases, J lost 6 bases, and 5 bases stayed unmatched. The CDR3 coding sequence is TGTGCCAGCAGCTCAAGACAGGGGTCCAATGAGCAGTTCTTC. This gives the protein CASSSRQGSNEQFF.

The chain employs TRBV10-3 and TRBJ1-2, with unresolved D. The CDR3 is 14 amino acids. The ends were cut back, 5 bases at V and 3 bases at J, with 13 bases in the middle. The germline V gene encodes CDR1 ENHRY and CDR2 SYGVKD. The CDR3 region has the DNA TGTGCCATCAGTCCTGCGGAGGGCGACTATGGCTACACCTTC. Residues: CAISPAEGDYGYTF.

This clone was counted a few times. The chain recombines TRBV7-2 with TRBJ2-1; 9 bases fit TRBD1. CDR3 length: 17 amino acids. Germline assignment: CDR1 SGHTA and CDR2 FQGNSA. Trimming at V came to 3 bases and at J to 1 base, leaving 7 bases not matched to a gene. This chain's CDR3 is CASSFAGTGYSYNEQFF. DNA of the CDR3: TGTGCCAGCAGCTTCGCCGGGACAGGGTATTCCTACAATGAGCAGTTCTTC.

This clone was counted ten times or more. The chain carries TRBV6-2 or TRBV6-3 and TRBJ2-7, with 8 bases that match TRBD2. Trimming removed 5 bases from V and 1 base from J; junction bases left unmatched: 4. The CDR3 is made up of 14 amino acids. Germline CDR1 MNHEY, CDR2 SVGEGT. The CDR3 here is CASSPRLASYEQYV. Here the CDR3 DNA reads TGTGCCAGCAGTCCCCGACTAGCGTCCTACGAGCAGTACGTC.

This rearrangement joins TRBV7-8 to TRBJ1-1, with no clear D. CDR1 is SGHVS and CDR2 is FQNEAQ in the germline V gene. The CDR3 consists of 13 residues. V dropped 0 bases and J dropped 7 bases, with 9 bases sitting between them. The CDR3 protein is CASSLAWADEAFF. As DNA, the CDR3 is TGTGCCAGCAGCTTAGCGTGGGCAGATGAAGCTTTCTTT.

The sample holds a few counts of this clone. The rearrangement links TRBV27 to TRBJ2-3; D unclear. This CDR3 is 13 amino acids long. Trimming took 2 bases from V and 4 from J, leaving 7 bases between them. Germline V gives CDR1 MNHEY, CDR2 SMNVEV (reference sequence). The CDR3 spells CASSLTVADTQYF. As DNA, the CDR3 is TGTGCCAGCAGTTTAACGGTTGCAGATACGCAGTATTTT.